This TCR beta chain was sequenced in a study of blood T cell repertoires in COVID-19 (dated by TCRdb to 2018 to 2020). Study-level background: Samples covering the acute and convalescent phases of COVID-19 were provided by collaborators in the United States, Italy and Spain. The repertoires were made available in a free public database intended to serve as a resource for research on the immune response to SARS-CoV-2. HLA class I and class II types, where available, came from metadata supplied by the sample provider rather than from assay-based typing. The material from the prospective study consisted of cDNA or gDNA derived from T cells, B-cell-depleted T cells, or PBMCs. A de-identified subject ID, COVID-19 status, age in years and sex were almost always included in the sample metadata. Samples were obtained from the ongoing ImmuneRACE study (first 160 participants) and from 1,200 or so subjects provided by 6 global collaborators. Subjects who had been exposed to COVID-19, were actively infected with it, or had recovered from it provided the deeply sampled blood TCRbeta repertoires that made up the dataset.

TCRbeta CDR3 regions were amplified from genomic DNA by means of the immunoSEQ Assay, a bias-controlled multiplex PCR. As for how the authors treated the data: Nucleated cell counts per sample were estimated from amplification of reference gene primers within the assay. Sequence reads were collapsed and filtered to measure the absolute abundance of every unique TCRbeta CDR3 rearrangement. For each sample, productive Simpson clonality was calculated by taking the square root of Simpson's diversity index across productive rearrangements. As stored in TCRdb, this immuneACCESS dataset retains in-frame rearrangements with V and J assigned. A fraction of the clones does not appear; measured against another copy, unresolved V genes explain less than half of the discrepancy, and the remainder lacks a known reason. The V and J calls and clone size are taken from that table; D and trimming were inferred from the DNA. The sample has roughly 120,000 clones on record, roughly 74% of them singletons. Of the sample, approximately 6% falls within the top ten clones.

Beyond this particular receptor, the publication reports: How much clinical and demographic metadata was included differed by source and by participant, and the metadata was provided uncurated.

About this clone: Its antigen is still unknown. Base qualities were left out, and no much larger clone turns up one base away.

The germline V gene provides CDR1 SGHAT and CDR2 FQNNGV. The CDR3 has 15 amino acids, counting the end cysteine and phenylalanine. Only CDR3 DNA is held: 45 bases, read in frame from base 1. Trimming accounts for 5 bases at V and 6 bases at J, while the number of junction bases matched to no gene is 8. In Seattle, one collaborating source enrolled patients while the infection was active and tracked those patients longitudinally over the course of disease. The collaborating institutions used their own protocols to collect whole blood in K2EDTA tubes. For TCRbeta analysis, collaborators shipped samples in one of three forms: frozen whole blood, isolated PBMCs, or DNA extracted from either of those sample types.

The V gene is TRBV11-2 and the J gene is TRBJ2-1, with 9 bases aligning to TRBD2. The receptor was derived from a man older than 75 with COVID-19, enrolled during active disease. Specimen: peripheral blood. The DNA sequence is TGTGCCAGCAGCCTGATAGCGGGAGATCTCAATGAGCAGTTCTTC. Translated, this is CASSLIAGDLNEQFF.